Listed below are T cell receptor beta chains from one sample, sequenced in a study of blood T cell repertoires in COVID-19. Clones were read by immunoSEQ multiplex PCR, and TCRdb kept only the in-frame ones, dropping some. The data show roughly 150,000 clones, approximately 90% seen once. Sequencing used peripheral blood. All receptors derive from a man aged 50-59 years who had recovered from COVID-19. The CDR3 runs from the conserved cysteine through the conserved F or W. A D gene is named only where the DNA matches it firmly. The size field is filled for only some rows; it gives once, few, many or a size class.

j_call d_call clone_size v_call cdr3_nt cdr3_aa
TRBJ2-7 TRBD1 NA TRBV11-1 TGTGCCAGCAGCTTAGTTGGGACAGGGGTCTACGAGCAGTACTTC CASSLVGTGVYEQYF
TRBJ2-7 TRBD1 NA TRBV6-5 TGTGCCAAATCTAACAGGGGCACTCTGAACGAGCAGTACTTC CAKSNRGTLNEQYF
TRBJ2-7 TRBD1 NA TRBV2 TGTGCCAGCATCGGACAGGGTGCCTACGAGCAGTACTTC CASIGQGAYEQYF
TRBJ2-1 TRBD2 once TRBV2 TGTGCCAGCAGTCTCGGACTAGCGGGGGGGTCTTGGTACAATGAGCAGTTCTTC CASSLGLAGGSWYNEQFF
TRBJ1-1 TRBD1 NA TRBV6-2/TRBV6-3 TGTGCCAGCAGTTACTCGACCGGGACAGGGGTTCGGGGAGCTGAAGCTTTCTTT CASSYSTGTGVRGAEAFF
TRBJ1-6 TRBD1 NA TRBV7-2 TGTGCCAGCAGCTTAGATCCGACAGGGGGCAATTCACCCCTCCACTTT CASSLDPTGGNSPLHF
TRBJ2-5 TRBD1 NA TRBV24-1 TGTGCCACCAGGGGATCAGGGGGCCAAGAGACCCAGTACTTC CATRGSGGQETQYF
TRBJ2-2 NA NA TRBV12-3/TRBV12-4 TGTGCCAGCAGTTTGGGGCATGTCGGGGAGCTGTTTTTT CASSLGHVGELFF
TRBJ2-2 NA few TRBV6-5 TGTGCCAGCAGTCGCGGGACCCCGAGCGGGGAGCTGTTTTTT CASSRGTPSGELFF
TRBJ2-1 TRBD1 NA TRBV16 TGTGCCAGCAGCCCCTCAGGGCCAGGGGGCAACTACAATGAGCAGTTCTTC CASSPSGPGGNYNEQFF
TRBJ1-5 NA NA TRBV30 TGTGCCTGGAGTGTACAGAGGGAGCAGCCCCAGCATTTT CAWSVQREQPQHF
TRBJ2-1 TRBD2 NA TRBV13 TGTGCCAGCAGCCCGGGACTAGCGGGAGGCAATGAGCAGTTCTTC CASSPGLAGGNEQFF
TRBJ1-2 NA NA TRBV18 TGTGCCAGCTCGGACGGACAGCGAACTAACTATGGCTACACCTTC CASSDGQRTNYGYTF
TRBJ2-1 TRBD1 once TRBV7-2 TGTGCCAGCAGCTTGACAGGGCTAAATGAGCAGTTCTTC CASSLTGLNEQFF
TRBJ2-3 NA NA TRBV19 TGTGCCAGTAGTACCCCTAGGGGGGGCGAGGCAGATACGCAGTATTTT CASSTPRGGEADTQYF
TRBJ2-2 NA NA TRBV4-3 TGCGCCAGCAGCCAAGAAGAACAGTGGAACACCGGGGAGCTGTTTTTT CASSQEEQWNTGELFF
TRBJ1-5 NA NA TRBV19 TGTGCCAGTAGTACCCGACAGTTTAATCAGCCCCAGCATTTT CASSTRQFNQPQHF
TRBJ2-3 NA NA TRBV5-4 TGTGCCAGCAGCTTGGTTAACAGGGTCCCAGATACGCAGTATTTT CASSLVNRVPDTQYF
TRBJ1-1 NA NA TRBV29-1 TGCAGCGTTGGGGCAGTCATGAACACTGAAGCTTTCTTT CSVGAVMNTEAFF
TRBJ1-1 NA few TRBV5-1 TGCGCCAGCAGCCTGGGACAACAGAACACTGAAGCTTTCTTT CASSLGQQNTEAFF
TRBJ2-3 NA NA TRBV11-2 TGTGCCAGCAGCCACCGCCAGAGGGATACGCAGTATTTT CASSHRQRDTQYF
TRBJ1-2 NA NA TRBV28 TGTGCCAGCAGCTTACTCCCGGGGGATTCCTATGGCTACACCTTC CASSLLPGDSYGYTF